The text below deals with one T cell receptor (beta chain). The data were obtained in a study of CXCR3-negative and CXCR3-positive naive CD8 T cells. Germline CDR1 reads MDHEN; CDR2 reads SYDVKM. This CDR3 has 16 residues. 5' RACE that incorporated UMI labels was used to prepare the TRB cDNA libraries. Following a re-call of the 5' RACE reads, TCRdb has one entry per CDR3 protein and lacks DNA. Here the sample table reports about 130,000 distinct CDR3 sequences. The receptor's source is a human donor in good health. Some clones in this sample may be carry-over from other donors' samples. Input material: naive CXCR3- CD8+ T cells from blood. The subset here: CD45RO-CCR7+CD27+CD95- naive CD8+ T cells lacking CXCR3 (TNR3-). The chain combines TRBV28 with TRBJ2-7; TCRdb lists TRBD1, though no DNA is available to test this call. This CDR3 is CASSSLVPSQLDEQYF.